This record looks at one T cell receptor (beta chain) sequence and its context. As yet, its antigen is unknown. The data belong to a study of T cell responses to AZD1222 COVID-19 vaccine. Whole-study findings and limits: Just six or seven AZD1222 recipients tested seropositive at baseline. Unmutated regions of variants are reportedly targeted by nearly half of spike-specific TCRs. Spike-wide vaccine-associated CD4 TCRs dominated at 160-218 and 743-854. Most donors were white British, females outnumbered males, and clonal diversity was possibly underestimated.

The CDR3 is made up of 13 amino acids. Per the germline V gene, CDR1 is LNHDA and CDR2 is SQIVND (reference sequence). V shed 5 bases, J shed 6 bases, and the junction held 6 bases outside the gene matches. Assay: immunoSEQ multiplex PCR; the TCRdb copy retains only in-frame clones and omits some. The sample includes 90,000 to 130,000 clones, more than 65% of them seen just once. The source of this sequence is an adult in good health. The gene calls are TRBV19 and TRBJ1-2; TRBD1 matches 7 bases. Specimen: peripheral blood, collected on day 0 of AZD1222 vaccination. The CDR3 nucleotides read TGTGCCAGTAGTCACGGGACAGTAGATGGCTACACCTTC. Translating it yields CASSHGTVDGYTF. Filled out from reference TRBV19 and TRBJ1-2, the complete variable domain reads DGGITQSPKYLFRKEGQNVTLSCEQNLNHDAMYWYRQDPGQGLRLIYYSQIVNDFQKGDIAEGYSVSREKKESFPLTVTSAQKNPTAFYLCASSHGTVDGYTFGSGTRLTVV.